This T cell receptor (beta chain) was identified in a study of blood T cell repertoires in COVID-19. The CDR3 consists of 11 residues. Trimming removed 3 bases at V and 8 bases at J, with 10 bases between. Looked up from germline, CDR1 is DFQATT and CDR2 is SNEGSKA (reference sequence). Profiling relied on immunoSEQ multiplex PCR, and the TCRdb table lists in-frame clones only, not all of them. The sample includes around 310,000 clones, roughly 89% of them seen just once. This clone has a handful of counts. Sequencing used peripheral blood. The rearrangement joins TRBV20-1 to TRBJ1-1; D gene uncertain. The TCR comes from a woman aged 35 to 49 with COVID-19, enrolled during active disease. The CDR3 DNA reads TGCAGTGCTAGTGATGTCGGGGAAGCTTTCTTT. Protein: CSASDVGEAFF.